A selection of T cell receptor beta chains follows, all from one sample in a study of blood T cell repertoires in COVID-19. This table comes from immunoSEQ multiplex PCR, and its TCRdb copy is limited to in-frame clones, with some not included. The sample contains 88,000 or so clones, 86% of which appear only once. The sequenced sample was peripheral blood. The source is a man in his sixties with acute or convalescent COVID-19. CDR3s include the opening cysteine and the closing phenylalanine or tryptophan. D genes are given only for firm matches. Size is stated for part of the rows, as once, few or many counts, or as a class when the clone is expanded.

size: NA
J: TRBJ2-1
V: TRBV9
D: TRBD2
CDR3: CASSPSSGSYNEQFF
DNA: TGTGCCAGCAGCCCCTCTAGCGGGAGCTACAATGAGCAGTTCTTC

size: NA
J: TRBJ2-5
V: TRBV5-1
D: NA
CDR3: CASSRGLTLRETQYF
DNA: TGCGCCAGCAGCCGAGGGTTAACGTTGCGGGAGACCCAGTACTTC

size: few
J: TRBJ1-2
V: TRBV19
D: TRBD1
CDR3: CASSTGQPSNYGYTF
DNA: TGTGCCAGTAGTACGGGACAGCCTTCTAACTATGGCTACACCTTC

size: NA
J: TRBJ1-6
V: TRBV19
D: TRBD1
CDR3: CASAGTGAPLHF
DNA: TGTGCCAGTGCCGGGACAGGAGCACCCCTCCACTTT

size: NA
J: TRBJ2-3
V: TRBV11-2
D: TRBD1
CDR3: CASIPQGAFSDTQYF
DNA: TGTGCCAGTATACCTCAGGGGGCTTTTTCAGATACGCAGTATTTT

size: NA
J: TRBJ1-3
V: TRBV28
D: TRBD1
CDR3: CASSPGTGHRNTIYF
DNA: TGTGCCAGCAGCCCTGGGACAGGTCATAGAAACACCATATATTTT

size: once
J: TRBJ2-1
V: TRBV9
D: NA
CDR3: CASSVGPVGEVYEQFF
DNA: TGTGCCAGCAGCGTAGGCCCCGTGGGGGAGGTCTATGAGCAGTTCTTC

size: NA
J: TRBJ2-7
V: TRBV2
D: TRBD1
CDR3: CASNGDSYEQYF
DNA: TGTGCCAGCAATGGGGACAGTTACGAGCAGTACTTC

size: NA
J: TRBJ2-4
V: TRBV5-4
D: TRBD2
CDR3: CASSLAGSGREYF
DNA: TGTGCCAGCAGCTTGGCCGGTAGCGGGAGGGAATACTTC

size: NA
J: TRBJ2-1
V: TRBV5-6
D: TRBD1
CDR3: CASSLALRQGRPNEQFF
DNA: TGTGCCAGCAGCTTGGCCCTTCGACAGGGTAGACCCAATGAGCAGTTCTTC

size: NA
J: TRBJ2-5
V: TRBV11-2
D: TRBD2
CDR3: CASSSRGAGPSYQETQYF
DNA: TGTGCCAGCAGCTCTCGCGGAGCGGGGCCGTCGTACCAAGAGACCCAGTACTTC

size: NA
J: TRBJ1-2
V: TRBV6-5
D: NA
CDR3: CASSNRQKYGYTF
DNA: TGTGCCAGCAGTAACCGACAGAAATATGGCTACACCTTC

size: few
J: TRBJ1-2
V: TRBV5-1
D: TRBD1
CDR3: CASSQTQGNYGYTF
DNA: TGCGCCAGCAGCCAAACACAGGGGAACTATGGCTACACCTTC

size: NA
J: TRBJ2-7
V: TRBV27
D: TRBD1
CDR3: CASSLDRGVGGYEQYF
DNA: TGTGCCAGCAGTTTAGACAGGGGTGTGGGTGGCTACGAGCAGTACTTC

size: NA
J: TRBJ1-5
V: TRBV7-8
D: NA
CDR3: CASSLLQGTNQPQHF
DNA: TGTGCCAGCAGCCTACTTCAGGGGACGAATCAGCCCCAGCATTTT

size: NA
J: TRBJ2-6
V: TRBV5-4
D: TRBD1
CDR3: CASSADRGRPGANVLTF
DNA: TGTGCCAGCAGCGCGGACAGGGGACGCCCTGGGGCCAACGTCCTGACTTTC

size: NA
J: TRBJ2-1
V: TRBV14
D: NA
CDR3: CASSQDLKREQFF
DNA: TGTGCCAGCAGCCAAGATCTAAAACGGGAGCAGTTCTTC

size: NA
J: TRBJ1-1
V: TRBV5-6
D: NA
CDR3: CASSRGGSREAFF
DNA: TGTGCCAGCAGCCGCGGGGGCTCTCGTGAAGCTTTCTTT

size: NA
J: TRBJ2-7
V: TRBV28
D: NA
CDR3: CASGPGGAYEQYF
DNA: TGTGCCAGCGGCCCGGGCGGGGCCTACGAGCAGTACTTC

size: once
J: TRBJ1-6
V: TRBV19
D: NA
CDR3: CASSIFSYSPLHF
DNA: TGTGCCAGTAGTATTTTTTCGTATTCACCCCTCCACTTT

size: NA
J: TRBJ1-2
V: TRBV4-1
D: NA
CDR3: CASSPGPGNDYGYTF
DNA: TGCGCCAGCAGCCCCGGCCCGGGAAACGACTATGGCTACACCTTC

size: NA
J: TRBJ1-3
V: TRBV19
D: NA
CDR3: CASSVGFSGNTIYF
DNA: TGTGCCAGTAGTGTCGGGTTCTCTGGAAACACCATATATTTT

size: NA
J: TRBJ2-1
V: TRBV7-9
D: NA
CDR3: CASSPADSTYNEQFF
DNA: TGTGCCAGCAGCCCTGCGGACTCTACCTACAATGAGCAGTTCTTC

size: NA
J: TRBJ2-3
V: TRBV7-2
D: TRBD2
CDR3: CASGSGGAVDTQYF
DNA: TGTGCCAGCGGCAGCGGGGGGGCAGTCGATACGCAGTATTTT

size: NA
J: TRBJ2-3
V: TRBV20-1
D: NA
CDR3: CSANEGVGTDTQYF
DNA: TGCAGTGCTAATGAGGGAGTTGGCACAGATACGCAGTATTTT

size: NA
J: TRBJ2-7
V: TRBV15
D: TRBD1
CDR3: CATSRPGQGGYEQYF
DNA: TGTGCCACCAGCAGACCGGGACAGGGAGGCTACGAGCAGTACTTC

size: NA
J: TRBJ1-6
V: TRBV30
D: NA
CDR3: CAWTPQGGSPLHF
DNA: TGTGCCTGGACCCCGCAGGGCGGTTCACCCCTCCACTTT

size: NA
J: TRBJ1-3
V: TRBV29-1
D: NA
CDR3: CSVDVLGSSSGNTIYF
DNA: TGCAGCGTTGATGTGTTGGGCAGTAGCTCTGGAAACACCATATATTTT